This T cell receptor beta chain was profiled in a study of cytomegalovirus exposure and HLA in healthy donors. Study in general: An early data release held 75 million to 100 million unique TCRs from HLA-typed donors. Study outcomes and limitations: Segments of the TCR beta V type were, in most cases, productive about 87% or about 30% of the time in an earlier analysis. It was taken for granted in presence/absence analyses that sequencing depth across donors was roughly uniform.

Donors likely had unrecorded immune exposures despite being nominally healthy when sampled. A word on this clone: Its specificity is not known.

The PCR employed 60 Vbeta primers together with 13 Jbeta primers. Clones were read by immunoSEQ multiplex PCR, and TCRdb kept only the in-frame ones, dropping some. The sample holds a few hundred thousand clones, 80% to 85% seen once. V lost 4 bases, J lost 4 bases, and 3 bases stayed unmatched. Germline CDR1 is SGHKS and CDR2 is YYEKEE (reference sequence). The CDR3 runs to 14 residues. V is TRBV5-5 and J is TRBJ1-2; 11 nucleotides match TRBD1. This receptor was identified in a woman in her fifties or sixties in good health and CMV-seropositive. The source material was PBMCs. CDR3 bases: TGTGCCAGCAGCACGGGACAGGGGGGCTATGGCTACACCTTC. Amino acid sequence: CASSTGQGGYGYTF.